Each of the 27 T cell receptor beta chains below was sequenced from the same sample in a study of T cell responses to AZD1222 COVID-19 vaccine. Some clones are missing from TCRdb's copy, which holds only in-frame ones; the method was immunoSEQ multiplex PCR. This table has some 70,000 clones, roughly four fifths appearing once. The specimen was peripheral blood, collected on day 0 of AZD1222 vaccination. These receptors were obtained from an adult in good health.

As concerns this clone: This sample includes further DNA sequences coding for the same CDR3. The V gene is TRBV3-1 (or the pseudogene TRBV3-2), the J gene TRBJ2-7, with D uncertain. Germline assignment: CDR1 LGHDT and CDR2 YNNKEL (reference sequence). Trimming took off 4 bases at V and 4 bases at J, with 5 bases between the two ends. The CDR3 has 11 residues. CDR3 coding DNA: TGTGCCAGCAGCCTAGGTTACGAGCAGTACTTC. Protein sequence: CASSLGYEQYF.

The chain is built from TRBV4-1 and TRBJ1-4; possibly TRBD1 for D (5 bases). V dropped 4 bases and J dropped 6 bases, with 18 bases sitting between them. Germline lookup yields CDR1 MGHRA and CDR2 YSYEKL. The CDR3 loop spans 16 amino acids. CDR3 nucleotides: TGCGCCAGCAGCCTATCATCGGGGACGGAACATGAAAAACTGTTTTTT. Its translation: CASSLSSGTEHEKLFF.

The chain uses TRBV24-1 and TRBJ2-2; no clear D gene. From germline, CDR1 is KGHDR and CDR2 SFDVKD. The CDR3 is 13 amino acids. V dropped 8 bases and J dropped 4 bases, with 10 bases sitting between them. The CDR3 region is CATNPTGTGELFF. CDR3 DNA: TGTGCCACCAACCCGACGGGCACCGGGGAGCTGTTTTTT.

This clone was found a few times. The V and J genes are TRBV9 and TRBJ1-3, with 9 bases identical to TRBD1. The J segment lost 2 bases and the V segment lost 2 bases, leaving 2 bases of the junction unmatched. The length of the CDR3 is 15 residues. Germline values: CDR1 SGDLS, CDR2 YYNGEE. The CDR3 region has the DNA TGTGCCAGCAGCGTCGACAGGGGGACTGGAAACACCATATATTTT. It specifies CASSVDRGTGNTIYF.

The rearrangement joins TRBV19 to TRBJ1-3; possibly TRBD1 for D (6 bases). This CDR3 region has 16 residues. Trimming shortened V by 1 base and J by 0 bases, and 10 bases separated the two germline ends. Per the germline V gene, CDR1 is LNHDA and CDR2 is SQIVND (reference sequence). The CDR3 DNA follows: TGTGCCAGTAGTATAGGGGGACACCGCTCTGGAAACACCATATATTTT. Translated, it gives CASSIGGHRSGNTIYF.

The V call is TRBV28, the J call TRBJ1-2; tentative D call: TRBD1 (5 bases). This CDR3 comprises 13 residues. Germline V CDR1 and CDR2: MDHEN, SYDVKM. V was trimmed by 3 bases and J by 7 bases, leaving 12 bases between them. CDR3 loop: CASSLGRVRGYTF. In DNA, the CDR3 is TGTGCCAGCAGTTTGGGCAGGGTACGTGGCTACACCTTC.

The V and J genes are TRBV5-1 and TRBJ1-6, with D possibly matching TRBD1 (5 bases). The V gene's germline CDR1 is SGHRS and CDR2 YFSETQ. V lost 4 bases to trimming and J lost 10 bases, with 18 bases between them. The length of the CDR3 is 15 residues. The CDR3 bases are TGCGCCAGCAGCCTCGACCCATCCAGGGACTCACCCCTCCACTTT. It translates to CASSLDPSRDSPLHF. Variable domain in full (rest from reference TRBV5-1 and TRBJ1-6): KAGVTQTPRYLIKTRGQQVTLSCSPISGHRSVSWYQQTPGQGLQFLFEYFSETQRNKGNFPGRFSGRQFSNSRSEMNVSTLELGDSALYLCASSLDPSRDSPLHFGNGTRLTVT.

In the case of this clone: The sample holds other DNA sequences that translate to the same CDR3. The V call is TRBV6-6, the J call TRBJ2-1; D unresolved. The CDR3 runs to 12 residues. V lost 5 bases, J lost 2 bases, and 4 bases lay in between. Germline CDR1 is MNHNY and CDR2 is SVGAGI (reference sequence). CDR3 sequence: CASSRPYNEQFF. The DNA for the CDR3 is TGTGCCAGCAGTCGCCCCTACAATGAGCAGTTCTTC.

The chain recombines TRBV19 with TRBJ2-2; a possible D gene is TRBD1 (6 bases). The CDR3 consists of 16 residues. Between the trimmed V and J ends, which lost 9 bases and 1 base, there was a span of 18 bases. Germline values: CDR1 LNHDA, CDR2 SQIVND (reference sequence). Written as DNA, the CDR3 is TGTGCCAGCACCATGAACCCGACAGGGAACACCGGGGAGCTGTTTTTT. Translated, it gives CASTMNPTGNTGELFF.

The chain carries TRBV4-2 and TRBJ2-5, with TRBD2 matching over 8 bases. The CDR3 is 15 amino acids. The J segment lost 5 bases and the V segment lost 3 bases, leaving 8 bases of the junction unmatched. Germline lookup yields CDR1 LGHNA and CDR2 YNFKEQ. CDR3 sequence (DNA): TGTGCCAGCAGCCAGACAAAAGCGGGGGAGGAGACCCAGTACTTC. Translating it yields CASSQTKAGEETQYF.

The V gene is TRBV5-1, the J gene TRBJ2-7; D possibly uses TRBD1 or TRBD2 (6 bases each). The CDR3 contains 16 residues. The V end lost 0 bases, the J end lost 4 bases, and 17 bases lay between the germline ends. The germline CDR1 and CDR2 sequences are SGHRS and YFSETQ. The CDR3 region has the DNA TGCGCCAGCAGCTTGGCAGTGGGGGGCGTGGGTTACGAGCAGTACTTC. Translation gives CASSLAVGGVGYEQYF.

This clone showed up just a few times. The rearrangement joins TRBV19 to TRBJ2-6; D call uncertain. V dropped 3 bases and J dropped 0 bases, with 9 bases sitting between them. There are 16 residues in the CDR3. Germline assignment: CDR1 LNHDA and CDR2 SQIVND (reference sequence). CDR3 protein: CASSIGWYSGANVLTF. CDR3 nucleotides: TGTGCCAGTAGTATCGGTTGGTACTCTGGGGCCAACGTCCTGACTTTC.

This clone was picked up a small number of times. V and J are TRBV7-6 and TRBJ2-7; no definite D call. V was cut by 5 bases and J by 0 bases, with 17 bases left in between. CDR3 size: 16 residues. Germline assignment: CDR1 SGHVS and CDR2 FNYEAQ. The CDR3 DNA reads as TGTGCCAGCAGCGATAGTGGCAGAGAATCCTCCTACGAGCAGTACTTC. It codes for CASSDSGRESSYEQYF. Full variable domain (rest looked up from reference TRBV7-6 and TRBJ2-7): GAGVSQSPRYKVTKRGQDVALRCDPISGHVSLYWYRQALGQGPEFLTYFNYEAQQDKSGLPNDRFSAERPEGSISTLTIQRTEQRDSAMYRCASSDSGRESSYEQYFGPGTRLTVT.

This clone was observed a handful of times. The chain links TRBV28 to TRBJ1-5; D is possibly TRBD1 (5 bases). Per germline, CDR1 MDHEN and CDR2 SYDVKM. There are 14 residues in the CDR3. Deletions cut 6 bases from V and 9 bases from J, with 18 bases between. For the CDR3, the DNA is TGTGCCAGCAGGAAAGGCCAAGCCGGGGGGCCCCAGCATTTT. This encodes CASRKGQAGGPQHF.

J is TRBJ2-7 and V is TRBV6-1, with a possible D match to TRBD2 (6 bases). The germline CDR1 and CDR2 sequences are MNHNS and SASEGT. V lost 3 bases, J lost 1 base, and 13 bases lay in between. The CDR3 is 15 amino acids. The CDR3 DNA follows: TGTGCCAGCAGTGACAGGCCTAGCGCGTCCTACGAGCAGTACTTC. Its protein is CASSDRPSASYEQYF.

The chain links TRBV5-1 to TRBJ2-3, with TRBD1 matching over 7 bases. Losses at the gene ends were 4 bases for V and 6 bases for J; bases not matched to a gene: 5. The germline gives CDR1 SGHRS, CDR2 YFSETQ. The CDR3 runs 13 residues. Here the CDR3 DNA reads TGCGCCAGCAGCCGAGACAGGGAGGATACGCAGTATTTT. Translation gives CASSRDREDTQYF.

This chain joins TRBV28 and TRBJ2-7; D is unresolved. Trimming removed 2 bases from V and 5 bases from J, with 4 bases in between. The CDR3 is made up of 11 amino acids. Germline CDR1 reads MDHEN; CDR2 reads SYDVKM. The CDR3 sequence is CASSLANEQYF. The CDR3 nucleotides are TGTGCCAGCAGTTTAGCCAACGAGCAGTACTTC. Full variable domain (outside the CDR3, taken from reference TRBV28 and TRBJ2-7): DVKVTQSSRYLVKRTGEKVFLECVQDMDHENMFWYRQDPGLGLRLIYFSYDVKMKEKGDIPEGYSVSREKKERFSLILESASTNQTSMYLCASSLANEQYFGPGTRLTVT.

This clone was seen more than once but under ten times. Written as DNA, the CDR3 is TGCAGCGTTGAACATTACAATGAGCAGTTCTTC. Translated, it gives CSVEHYNEQFF. The V and J genes are TRBV29-1 and TRBJ2-1; D unresolved. Germline V gives CDR1 SQVTM, CDR2 ANQGSEA. V lost 2 bases and J 4 bases, leaving 3 bases between the germline ends. The CDR3 extends over 11 amino acids.

J is TRBJ1-1 and V is TRBV18, with D possibly TRBD1 on 5 matching bases. Trimming removed 6 bases at V and 0 bases at J, with 17 bases between. CDR3 length: 16 amino acids. Germline V CDR1 and CDR2: KGHSH, LQKENI. CDR3 DNA: TGTGCCAGCTCCCAGAGTACAGGAGAACTGAACACTGAAGCTTTCTTT. Its protein product is CASSQSTGELNTEAFF.

This chain links TRBV19 with TRBJ2-3, with 12 bases aligning to TRBD2. The germline V gene encodes CDR1 LNHDA and CDR2 SQIVND (reference sequence). CDR3 length equals 13 residues. V shed 6 bases and J 9 bases; nucleotides not matched to a gene: 4. CDR3 sequence reads: CASSVLAGGTQYF. The CDR3 region has the DNA TGTGCCAGTAGCGTCCTAGCGGGGGGGACGCAGTATTTT. Complete variable domain (other parts from reference TRBV19 and TRBJ2-3): DGGITQSPKYLFRKEGQNVTLSCEQNLNHDAMYWYRQDPGQGLRLIYYSQIVNDFQKGDIAEGYSVSREKKESFPLTVTSAQKNPTAFYLCASSVLAGGTQYFGPGTRLTVL.

The chain recombines TRBV7-8 with TRBJ1-2; possible D gene TRBD1, 5 bases. Germline V lookup: CDR1 SGHVS, CDR2 FQNEAQ. The CDR3 extends over 14 amino acids. V was shortened by 4 bases and J by 4 bases, with 13 bases between the two germline ends. The CDR3 region is CASSSSGGVYGYTF. The CDR3 DNA reads as TGTGCCAGCAGCTCCAGCGGGGGAGTCTATGGCTACACCTTC.

This clone has only a few counts. This rearrangement joins TRBV18 to TRBJ1-3; possibly TRBD1 for D (5 bases). V was trimmed by 2 bases and J by 2 bases, leaving 10 bases between them. CDR1 KGHSH and CDR2 LQKENI come from the germline V gene. There are 15 residues in the CDR3. The CDR3 sequence: CASSPFREAGNTIYF. CDR3 DNA: TGTGCCAGCTCACCATTCAGGGAGGCTGGAAACACCATATATTTT.

This chain connects TRBV28 to TRBJ1-1; TRBD1 matches at 7 bases. CDR1 is MDHEN, CDR2 SYDVKM, per germline. The V segment lost 6 bases and the J segment 0 bases; nucleotides outside the gene matches: 4. This CDR3 is 14 amino acids long. In DNA, the CDR3 is TGTGCCAGCAGCCAGGGGGGTTTGAACACTGAAGCTTTCTTT. Encoded protein: CASSQGGLNTEAFF.

This chain uses TRBV5-4 with TRBJ2-1; TRBD1 agrees at 8 bases. V was clipped by 1 base and J by 3 bases; unmatched bases: 3. The CDR3 length is 15 residues. Germline assignment: CDR1 SGHNT and CDR2 YYREEE (reference sequence). The CDR3 protein is CASSLTGGGYNEQFF. CDR3 DNA sequence: TGTGCCAGCAGCTTGACAGGGGGAGGCTACAATGAGCAGTTCTTC.

V gene TRBV19 combines with J gene TRBJ1-2, with D possibly TRBD1 on 6 matching bases. CDR1 and CDR2 from the germline V gene are LNHDA and SQIVND (reference sequence). V was cut by 3 bases and J by 0 bases, with 11 bases left in between. The CDR3 has 15 amino acids. CDR3 bases: TGTGCCAGTAGTATTGTTGCAGGGGCTAACTATGGCTACACCTTC. The encoded protein is CASSIVAGANYGYTF.

In its sample, this clone was seen once. The rearrangement uses TRBV19 and TRBJ2-5; D gene ambiguous. Between the trimmed V and J ends, which lost 4 bases and 5 bases, there was a span of 8 bases. CDR3 length: 12 amino acids. The V gene's germline CDR1 is LNHDA and CDR2 SQIVND (reference sequence). CDR3 amino acids: CASSKRWETQYF. CDR3 DNA: TGTGCCAGTAGTAAACGATGGGAGACCCAGTACTTC.

The rearrangement links TRBV5-6 to TRBJ1-6; TRBD1 agrees at 7 bases. J was trimmed by 9 bases and V by 4 bases; bases with no gene match: 7. The CDR3 extends over 14 amino acids. Germline CDR1 reads SGHDT; CDR2 reads YYEEEE. CDR3 loop: CASSRTGLGSPLHF. For the CDR3, the DNA is TGTGCCAGCAGCAGGACAGGATTAGGTTCACCCCTCCACTTT.